This T cell receptor beta chain is drawn from a study of T cell responses to AZD1222 COVID-19 vaccine. General study points: Donors were largely white British and mainly female; clonal diversity was possibly underestimated. Repertoires in all cases were sampled only once the peak T cell response had passed. Regions 160-218 and 743-854 dominated among vaccine-associated CD4 TCRs spanning spike.

As concerns this clone: Its antigen is still unknown.

The assay was immunoSEQ multiplex PCR, and TCRdb's table has in-frame clones only and misses some. The table has 110,000 to 150,000 clones, about 90% seen once. The germline V and J ends were trimmed by 4 bases and 0 bases, with 8 bases remaining between them. CDR1 SGDLS and CDR2 YYNGEE come from the germline V gene. CDR3 length: 15 amino acids. Sequences were derived from peripheral blood, sampled on day 0 of AZD1222 vaccination. This chain joins TRBV9 and TRBJ2-6; D is uncertain. This sequence was found in an adult in good health. CDR3 region: CASSIQLSGANVLTF. The CDR3 DNA reads as TGTGCCAGCAGCATACAGCTCTCTGGGGCCAACGTCCTGACTTTC.